The rows below give T cell receptor beta chains drawn from one sample of a study of T-cell reconstitution after alpha-beta-depleted transplantation in children. One entry per CDR3 protein results from TCRdb running MiXCR on the PCR reads. The sample has 600,000 or so distinct CDR3 sequences, about 23% seen once. Sequenced here: PBMCs, mostly from graft donor cells, sampled 360 days after TCRalphabeta/CD19-depleted stem cell transplant. These receptors all come from a boy under two years old who had a stem cell transplant for acute myeloid leukemia, so the T cells may come from the graft donor. Both conserved end residues are part of each CDR3. The order of the fields is D gene, J gene, V gene, clone size, CDR3 DNA, CDR3 protein. D genes are given only for firm matches. Clone size, where shown, is once, few, many, or a class for clones that have expanded.

NA,TRBJ1-6,TRBV20-1,NA,TGCAGTGCTAAAAGGAGTTACCATAATTCACCCCTCCACTTT,CSAKRSYHNSPLHF
NA,TRBJ2-7,TRBV6-2/TRBV6-3,NA,TGTGCCAGCAAACAGGGTAGCACCTACGAGCAGTACTTC,CASKQGSTYEQYF
NA,TRBJ2-3,TRBV20-1,NA,TGCAGTGCTAGGGTCAGGGGGGACTTCACAGATACGCAGTATTTT,CSARVRGDFTDTQYF
TRBD2,TRBJ2-1,TRBV28,many,TGTGCCAGCAGTTTAGTGAGCGGGGGAGCTTACAATGAGCAGTTCTTC,CASSLVSGGAYNEQFF
NA,TRBJ1-2,TRBV29-1,few,TGCAGCGTCCACAGGGAACCAGATGGCTACACCTTC,CSVHREPDGYTF
NA,TRBJ2-3,TRBV7-9,many,TGTGCCAGCAGCAGTCCGGGACTTACCACAGATACGCAGTATTTT,CASSSPGLTTDTQYF
NA,TRBJ1-1,TRBV7-2,NA,TGTGCCAGCAGCAAACAGGAGGTCACTGAAGCTTTCTTT,CASSKQEVTEAFF
TRBD2,TRBJ2-1,TRBV20-1,NA,TGCAGTGCACCCGGGACTAGCGGTTCGAGCTCCTACAATGAGCAGTTCTTC,CSAPGTSGSSSYNEQFF
NA,TRBJ2-5,TRBV4-1,many,TGCGCCAGCAGCCGCGGGACTGGCGGGCAAGAGACCCAGTACTTC,CASSRGTGGQETQYF
TRBD1,TRBJ2-3,TRBV12-3/TRBV12-4,NA,TGTGCCAGCAGTTTTCCCGGGACAGGGGGCCCAGATACGCAGTATTTT,CASSFPGTGGPDTQYF
NA,TRBJ1-5,TRBV7-2,many,TGTGCCAGCAGCTTAGAGCCCACAGGGCCCCAGCATTTT,CASSLEPTGPQHF
NA,TRBJ1-4,TRBV29-1,NA,TGCAGCGTTCGGGTCCTCCTGAATGAAAAACTGTTTTTT,CSVRVLLNEKLFF
NA,TRBJ2-2,TRBV19,NA,TGTGCCAGTAGTACGGGGGTCTTGGGTGAGAACACCGGGGAGCTGTTTTTT,CASSTGVLGENTGELFF
TRBD1,TRBJ2-1,TRBV13,NA,TGTGCCAGCAGCCCCCCCCTAGACAGGGGGTTTCTCGATGAGCAGTTCTTC,CASSPPLDRGFLDEQFF
NA,TRBJ1-2,TRBV19,many,TGTGCCAGTAGTATAGTCCCTACAAACTATGGCTACACCTTC,CASSIVPTNYGYTF
TRBD1,TRBJ2-1,TRBV9,NA,TGTGCCAGCAGCCCCGGGACAGGGGGCCCCACTTACAATGAGCAGTTCTTC,CASSPGTGGPTYNEQFF
NA,TRBJ2-2,TRBV29-1,many,TGCAGCGTTGAAACCGGCGGGCCGGGCACCGGGGAGCTGTTTTTT,CSVETGGPGTGELFF
TRBD1,TRBJ2-3,TRBV12-3/TRBV12-4,few,TGTGCCAGCAGTGATACCACAGGGGTCGGCACAGATACGCAGTATTTT,CASSDTTGVGTDTQYF
TRBD1,TRBJ2-3,TRBV10-3,NA,TGTGCCATCAGTGAGTCGAAAGCGACAGGGAGCTCAGATACGCAGTATTTT,CAISESKATGSSDTQYF
NA,TRBJ2-3,TRBV18,NA,TGTGCCAGCTCACGAGCACAGGGTGGCACAGATACGCAGTATTTT,CASSRAQGGTDTQYF
NA,TRBJ1-5,TRBV10-3,NA,TGTGCCATCAGTGATCGCCCTGGGACTTATAGCAATCAGCCCCAGCATTTT,CAISDRPGTYSNQPQHF
NA,TRBJ2-5,TRBV12-3/TRBV12-4,many,TGTGCCAGCAGTCCGGGGCCAGGGCGGCACCAAGAGACCCAGTACTTC,CASSPGPGRHQETQYF
TRBD1,TRBJ1-5,TRBV12-3/TRBV12-4,few,TGTGCCAGCAGTTCCCCTCACAGGGGTGCGTCCCAGCATTTT,CASSSPHRGASQHF
NA,TRBJ2-5,TRBV12-3/TRBV12-4,NA,TGTGCCAGCAGTTTCGCCGGTGACTCCCAAGAGACCCAGTACTTC,CASSFAGDSQETQYF
NA,TRBJ2-3,TRBV7-2,few,TGTGCCAGCAGCTTTCGGCCCGACGACACGCAGTATTTT,CASSFRPDDTQYF
NA,TRBJ1-1,TRBV6-1,NA,TGTGCCAGCAGCTCCTGGGGGGACGTTGAAGCTTTCTTT,CASSSWGDVEAFF